The subject of this entry is one T cell receptor (beta chain). The target antigen is unknown. MiXCR, run by TCRdb on the reads, gives a single entry per CDR3 protein. Counted here are roughly 310,000 distinct CDR3 sequences, 15% to 20% occurring once; the ten biggest clones make up about 12%. The sample belongs to a study of T cell repertoires in cytomegalovirus infection. Regarding the study as a whole: HLA-C-restricted CMV-specific TCR beta clonotypes prevailed in the ex vivo response. Based on cumulative public TCR beta family frequency, carriers of CMV plus the relevant HLA were identified.

This clonotype originated in a human donor in good health (CMV status not recorded). Some clones in this sample may be carry-over from other donors' samples. Specimen: PBMCs.

CDR3 sequence (DNA): TGTGCCAGCAGCTTATTATTGGCAGGTCGTCCGGGGACTGGGGCCAACGTCCTGACTTTC. This codes for CASSLLLAGRPGTGANVLTF. The chain links TRBV7-3 to TRBJ2-6, with a possible D match to TRBD2 (5 bases). Germline assignment: CDR1 SGHTA and CDR2 FQGTGA. The CDR3 is made up of 20 amino acids. V was shortened by 2 bases and J by 2 bases, with 22 bases between the two germline ends.